The T cell receptor (beta chain) under discussion was sequenced for a study of PD-1 blockade in classical Hodgkin lymphoma. Turning to the study itself: Patients in the cohort were put on intravenous nivolumab, 3 mg/kg every 2 weeks. The study's findings and limits: The baseline diversity of complete responders showed similarity to that of newly diagnosed patients. When nivolumab was started under 1 year after ASCT, patients were excluded. Relative to healthy donors, newly diagnosed patients reportedly had lower baseline TCR diversity, which was reported as lower still in relapsed/refractory patients.

Following autologous stem cell transplantation, relapse occurred in every patient, and exposure to brentuximab vedotin varied. Only in-frame clones appear in the TCRdb table, and some are missing; sequencing was by immunoSEQ multiplex PCR. The sample holds 90,000 to 95,000 clones, 89% seen once. As for this clone: The target antigen is unknown.

This TCR came from a human donor with classical Hodgkin lymphoma. Specimen: peripheral blood mononuclear cells (PBMCs), collected before the second cycle of nivolumab.

The CDR3 protein is CASSLERLTEAFF. The CDR3 bases are TGTGCCAGCAGCTTAGAGCGCCTCACTGAAGCTTTCTTT. V and J are TRBV11-2 and TRBJ1-1; unclear D gene. Trimming took off 0 bases at V and 4 bases at J, with 6 bases between the two ends. This CDR3 has 13 amino acids. From germline, CDR1 is SGHAT and CDR2 FQNNGV.